This entry describes one T cell receptor beta chain. The antigen is unknown. Each cell subset's genomic DNA was divided evenly among several immunoSEQ plates. The repertoire was sequenced with immunoSEQ multiplex PCR; TCRdb's copy has only in-frame clones and lacks some. The sample includes about 2 million clones, over 85% of them seen just once. Germline V lookup: CDR1 MNHNS, CDR2 SASEGT. The length of the CDR3 is 14 residues. V lost 5 bases and J lost 4, with 12 bases in between. The data derive from a study of shared clonotypes between healthy human individuals. Study at large: The study used three CD4 naive, three CD4 memory, two CD8 naive and one CD8 memory plate per donor. Findings and caveats of the study: Clonotypes which were not shared had lower generation probabilities than clonotypes that all four donors shared.

Naive CD8 cells comprised CD45RO-negative, CCR7-positively selected cells, excluding terminally differentiated effector memory CD45RA+ cells. Specimen: naive CD8+ T cells sorted from blood. The chain couples TRBV6-1 to TRBJ1-3; D uncertain. The receptor comes from a man aged 18 to 29 in good health. CDR3 in amino acids: CASSPTGLGNTIYF. CDR3 DNA sequence: TGTGCCAGCAGTCCGACCGGGCTAGGAAACACCATATATTTT.